This TCR beta chain came from a study of response to subunit inactivated influenza vaccine. Of note for this clonotype: Its antigen is still unknown.

Study conclusions and caveats: Only a handful of new T cells, the authors suggested, are recruited with each seasonal influenza vaccination.

From the RT-PCR reads, TCRdb called clonotypes with MiXCR, one entry per CDR3 protein. The table shows roughly 500,000 distinct CDR3 sequences, with approximately 16% occurring only once. Germline lookup yields CDR1 SGHTA and CDR2 FQGNSA. This CDR3 is 12 amino acids long. Trimming cost V 5 bases and J 7 bases; bases outside gene matches: 4. Sequenced here: CD4+ T cells sorted from PBMCs, sampled about 24 months after vaccination. The V call is TRBV7-2, the J call TRBJ1-1; 7 nucleotides agree with TRBD1. This receptor was taken from a man aged 50 to 69 who received an inactivated influenza vaccine. DNA of the CDR3: TGTGCCAGCAGCCCGACAGGGAATGAAGCTTTCTTT. It encodes CASSPTGNEAFF.